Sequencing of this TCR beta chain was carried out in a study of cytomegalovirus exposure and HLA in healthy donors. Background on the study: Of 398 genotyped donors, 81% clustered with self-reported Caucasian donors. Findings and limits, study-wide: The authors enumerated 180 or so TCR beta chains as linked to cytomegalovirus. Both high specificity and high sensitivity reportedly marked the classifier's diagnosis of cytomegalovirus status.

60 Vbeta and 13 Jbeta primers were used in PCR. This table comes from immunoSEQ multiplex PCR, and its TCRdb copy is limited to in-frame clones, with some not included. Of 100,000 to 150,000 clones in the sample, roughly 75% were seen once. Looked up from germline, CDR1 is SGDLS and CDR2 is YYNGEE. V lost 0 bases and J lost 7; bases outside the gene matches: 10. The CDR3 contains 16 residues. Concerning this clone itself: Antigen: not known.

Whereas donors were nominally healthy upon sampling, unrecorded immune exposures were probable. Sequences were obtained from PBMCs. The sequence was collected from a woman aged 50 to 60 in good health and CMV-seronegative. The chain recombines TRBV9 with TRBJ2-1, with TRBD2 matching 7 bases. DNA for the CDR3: TGTGCCAGCAGCGTAGCTGCCGCGGGAGCGCGGAATGAGCAGTTCTTC. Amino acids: CASSVAAAGARNEQFF.